The present T cell receptor beta chain was sequenced within a study of cytomegalovirus exposure and HLA in healthy donors. The PCR contained 60 Vbeta and 13 Jbeta primers. TCRdb's table, derived via immunoSEQ multiplex PCR, lists solely in-frame clones and lacks some. The profile shows more than 90,000 clones, approximately 85% of them singletons. The CDR3 length is 17 residues. Germline V gives CDR1 SNHLY, CDR2 FYNNEI. V was cut by 0 bases and J by 0 bases, with 13 bases left in between. The sequence derives from a man aged 30 to 45 in good health and CMV-seronegative. Sequences were obtained from PBMCs. The rearrangement links TRBV2 to TRBJ2-3, with D maybe TRBD2 (5 bases). DNA for the CDR3: TGTGCCAGCAGTGAAGCGCTTCGAGCGGTGAGCACAGATACGCAGTATTTT. It translates to CASSEALRAVSTDTQYF.